The subject of this entry is one T cell receptor (beta chain). The data derive from a study of shared clonotypes between healthy human individuals. Study information: Per donor, three plates held CD4 naive cells, three held CD4 memory, two held CD8 naive and one held CD8 memory.

V dropped 3 bases and J dropped 5 bases, with 13 bases sitting between them. This CDR3 contains 14 residues. CDR1 SQVTM and CDR2 ANQGSEA come from the germline V gene. Positive CCR7 selection of CD45RO-negative cells yielded the naive CD8 cells, and terminally differentiated effector memory CD45RA+ cells were excluded. Assay: immunoSEQ multiplex PCR; the TCRdb copy retains only in-frame clones and omits some. The data hold millions of clones, with about 95% observed a single time. Source material: naive CD8+ T cells sorted from blood. The receptor comes from a man aged 18 to 35 in good health. This chain links TRBV29-1 with TRBJ2-2; no clear D gene. The CDR3, as DNA: TGCAGCGTTGACCCCCAACAGAAGACCGGGGAGCTGTTTTTT. This sequence encodes CSVDPQQKTGELFF.